A selection of T cell receptor beta chains follows, all from one sample in a study of T cells in Graves' hyperthyroidism and ophthalmopathy. TCRdb passed the multiplex PCR reads through MiXCR, listing each CDR3 protein once. The sample gives about 130,000 distinct CDR3 sequences, approximately 24% of which show up once; 60% to 80% is in the top ten. The sequenced sample consisted of blood. All receptors come from a woman aged 45-65 years with Graves' hyperthyroidism that later progressed to Graves' ophthalmopathy. The CDR3 runs from the conserved cysteine through the conserved F or W. Fields, in order: J gene, D gene, V gene, CDR3 protein. D genes are given only for firm matches.

TRBJ1-1 | - | TRBV27 | CASSRRLLRVGMNTEAFF
TRBJ2-1 | TRBD2 | TRBV19 | CASSTTSGINEQFF
TRBJ2-1 | TRBD1 | TRBV12-3/TRBV12-4 | CASSPRGGQGINEQFF
TRBJ1-5 | TRBD1 | TRBV3-1 | CASSRDRDAQPQHF
TRBJ2-1 | TRBD1 | TRBV7-9 | CASERGQGAYNEQFF
TRBJ2-1 | - | TRBV5-6 | CASSVTTSGGNNEQFF
TRBJ2-7 | TRBD2 | TRBV3-1 | CASSLFRGVSSEQYF
TRBJ2-3 | TRBD2 | TRBV30 | CAWSASGTTQYF
TRBJ2-3 | - | TRBV2 | CASSPLLVTDTQYF
TRBJ1-1 | - | TRBV2 | CASSTGTMNTEAFF
TRBJ1-1 | - | TRBV6-1 | CASSPGRREADTEAFF
TRBJ2-2 | - | TRBV6-9 | CASSGRKDRTGELFF
TRBJ1-4 | - | TRBV3-1 | CASSQGRQGFGEKLFF
TRBJ2-6 | - | TRBV30 | CAWRAGFGANVLTF